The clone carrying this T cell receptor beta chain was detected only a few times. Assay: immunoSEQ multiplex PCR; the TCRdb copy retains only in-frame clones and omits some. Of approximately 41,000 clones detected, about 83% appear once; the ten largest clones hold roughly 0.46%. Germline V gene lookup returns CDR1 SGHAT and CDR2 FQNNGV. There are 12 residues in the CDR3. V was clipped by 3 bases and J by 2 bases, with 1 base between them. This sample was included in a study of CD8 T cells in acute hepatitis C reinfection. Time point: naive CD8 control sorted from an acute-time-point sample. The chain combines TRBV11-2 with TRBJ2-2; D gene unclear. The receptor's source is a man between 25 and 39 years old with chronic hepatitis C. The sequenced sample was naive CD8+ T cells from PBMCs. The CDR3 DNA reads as TGTGCCAGCAGCTTCAACACCGGGGAGCTGTTTTTT. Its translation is CASSFNTGELFF.